These T cell receptor beta chains were read from a single sample in a study of human T cells and chemical hapten exposure. In TCRdb, the RACE reads were re-called with MiXCR into one record per CDR3 protein. Of around 200,000 distinct CDR3 sequences in the sample, about 25% are singletons; the top ten hold 2.5%. The specimen comprised whole blood, sampled in connection with sensitization to the hapten diphenylcyclopropenone (DPC). The receptor set was obtained from a woman in her 40s with alopecia areata. Some clones in this sample may be carry-over from other donors' samples. CDR3s include the opening cysteine and the closing phenylalanine or tryptophan. Fields, in order: J gene, D gene, clone size, V gene, CDR3 protein, CDR3 DNA. A D gene is named only where the DNA matches it firmly. Not every row has a clone size; where given, it reads once, few, many or a size class.

TRBJ2-7,TRBD1,NA,TRBV5-6,CASSRPGQGLDEQYF,TGTGCCAGCAGCCGACCTGGACAGGGTTTGGACGAGCAGTACTTC
TRBJ1-3,NA,NA,TRBV11-2,CASSLVPAGNTIYF,TGTGCCAGCAGCTTAGTGCCGGCTGGAAACACCATATATTTT
TRBJ2-4,NA,few,TRBV29-1,CSAASLVSTKNIQYF,TGCAGCGCCGCAAGCTTGGTGTCGACCAAAAACATTCAGTACTTC
TRBJ2-1,NA,few,TRBV29-1,CSVEKLVGRERDYNEQFF,TGCAGCGTTGAAAAGCTTGTAGGGCGGGAAAGGGACTACAATGAGCAGTTCTTC
TRBJ2-2,TRBD2,NA,TRBV6-5,CASSGAGDFTGELFF,TGTGCCAGCTCCGGAGCGGGAGATTTCACCGGGGAGCTGTTTTTT
TRBJ1-1,NA,few,TRBV12-3/TRBV12-4,CASSLNRNTEAFF,TGTGCCAGCAGTTTAAACAGGAACACTGAAGCTTTCTTT
TRBJ2-1,TRBD2,NA,TRBV11-1,CASSLGLAGGEQFF,TGTGCCAGCAGTTTGGGACTAGCGGGAGGGGAGCAGTTCTTC
TRBJ2-7,NA,few,TRBV6-6,CASSPMYEQYF,TGTGCCAGCAGCCCGATGTACGAGCAGTACTTC
TRBJ2-3,TRBD1,NA,TRBV24-1,CATSEPPWDRVVDTQYF,TGTGCCACCAGTGAGCCGCCCTGGGACAGGGTAGTAGATACGCAGTATTTT
TRBJ1-1,NA,NA,TRBV24-1,CATSEPDRPEAFF,TGTGCCACCAGTGAGCCAGACAGACCTGAAGCTTTCTTT
TRBJ1-2,TRBD1,few,TRBV29-1,CSVDTSDRGNYGYTF,TGCAGCGTTGATACCTCTGACAGGGGTAACTATGGCTACACCTTC
TRBJ2-1,NA,many,TRBV28,CAGSRYGHEQFF,TGTGCCGGTAGCAGGTACGGGCATGAGCAGTTCTTC
TRBJ2-1,NA,NA,TRBV5-1,CASSIDWGSYNEQFF,TGCGCCAGCAGCATCGACTGGGGCTCCTACAATGAGCAGTTCTTC
TRBJ1-2,NA,NA,TRBV28,CASTLPRDYKGYTF,TGTGCCAGCACCCTGCCCAGGGACTATAAGGGCTACACCTTC
TRBJ1-2,TRBD1,NA,TRBV6-4,CASSDSRAGTGVYGYTF,TGTGCCAGCAGTGACTCGCGTGCCGGGACAGGGGTCTATGGCTACACCTTC
TRBJ2-2,TRBD2,NA,TRBV29-1,CSAGTSGTFTGELFF,TGCAGCGCTGGGACTAGCGGAACATTCACCGGGGAGCTGTTTTTT
TRBJ2-7,NA,once,TRBV28,CASSLSPQLSRYEQYF,TGTGCCAGCAGTTTATCTCCCCAGTTATCCCGCTACGAGCAGTACTTC
TRBJ2-6,NA,few,TRBV4-3,CASSPDGLSGANVLTF,TGCGCCAGCAGCCCGGACGGACTCTCTGGGGCCAACGTCCTGACTTTC
TRBJ1-2,TRBD1,NA,TRBV6-5,CASTVGQRYGYTF,TGTGCCAGCACCGTGGGACAGCGCTATGGCTACACCTTC
TRBJ1-2,NA,NA,TRBV4-1,CASSQQGNLDGYTF,TGCGCCAGCAGCCAACAGGGGAATCTGGACGGCTACACCTTC
TRBJ2-3,NA,once,TRBV20-1,CSARDGDRTEDTQYF,TGCAGTGCTAGAGATGGCGACAGGACAGAAGATACGCAGTATTTT
TRBJ1-1,NA,few,TRBV27,CASSFRVGGTEAFF,TGTGCCAGCAGTTTCAGGGTTGGGGGCACTGAAGCTTTCTTT
TRBJ2-1,TRBD2,few,TRBV28,CASRLPLGGNEQFF,TGTGCCAGCAGACTTCCCCTCGGGGGGAATGAGCAGTTCTTC
TRBJ2-3,NA,NA,TRBV7-2,CASSFEGVGDTQYF,TGTGCCAGCAGCTTTGAAGGGGTGGGAGATACGCAGTATTTT
TRBJ2-1,TRBD2,NA,TRBV4-1,CASSQAGLAGGNEQFF,TGCGCCAGCAGCCAAGCCGGACTAGCGGGAGGGAATGAGCAGTTCTTC
TRBJ1-1,TRBD1,NA,TRBV24-1,CATSEAGTGGRGAFF,TGTGCCACCAGTGAGGCCGGGACAGGGGGCCGGGGAGCTTTCTTT
TRBJ1-2,TRBD1,few,TRBV24-1,CATTGGQGDGYTF,TGTGCCACCACCGGGGGACAGGGTGATGGCTACACCTTC
TRBJ1-1,NA,NA,TRBV25-1,CASSEYERTWEAFF,TGTGCCAGCAGTGAATATGAGAGGACGTGGGAAGCTTTCTTT
TRBJ1-4,NA,NA,TRBV10-3,CAISVAGTNEKLFF,TGTGCCATCAGTGTGGCTGGAACTAATGAAAAACTGTTTTTT
TRBJ2-7,TRBD2,few,TRBV11-2,CASSLVASGRSPEQYF,TGTGCCAGCAGCTTAGTCGCGAGCGGGAGGTCCCCCGAGCAGTACTTC
TRBJ2-2,TRBD2,NA,TRBV14,CASSQDRVAGATGELFF,TGTGCCAGCAGCCAAGATCGAGTAGCGGGAGCCACCGGGGAGCTGTTTTTT
TRBJ2-1,TRBD2,NA,TRBV28,CASSLAASGTSPQFF,TGTGCCAGCAGTTTAGCGGCTAGCGGAACATCTCCACAGTTCTTC
TRBJ2-5,NA,many,TRBV4-2,CASSQDALPDPQYF,TGTGCCAGCAGCCAAGATGCTTTACCCGACCCCCAGTACTTC
TRBJ1-3,NA,NA,TRBV6-6,CASSYGGQGSSSGNTIYF,TGTGCCAGCAGTTACGGGGGGCAGGGCAGTAGCTCTGGAAACACCATATATTTT
TRBJ2-1,NA,few,TRBV6-2/TRBV6-3,CASSYDIMGQFF,TGTGCCAGCAGTTACGACATAATGGGGCAGTTCTTC
TRBJ1-1,TRBD1,NA,TRBV7-9,CASSIGQDNTEAFF,TGTGCCAGCAGCATTGGACAGGACAACACTGAAGCTTTCTTT
TRBJ2-7,NA,NA,TRBV10-3,CAISETAKSYEQYF,TGTGCCATCAGCGAAACAGCTAAGTCCTACGAGCAGTACTTC
TRBJ2-7,NA,few,TRBV3-1,CASSLLGVGTLDRGEQYF,TGTGCCAGCAGCCTCTTGGGGGTCGGGACGTTAGACCGCGGCGAGCAGTACTTC
TRBJ2-1,NA,NA,TRBV4-3,CASSQDHSPPHEQFF,TGCGCCAGCAGCCAAGATCACTCCCCCCCCCATGAGCAGTTCTTC
TRBJ2-3,TRBD2,few,TRBV28,CASTRGGLDTQYF,TGTGCCAGCACGCGCGGGGGGCTAGATACGCAGTATTTT
TRBJ2-7,TRBD2,NA,TRBV4-1,CASSQGLAGGIEQYF,TGCGCCAGCAGCCAAGGACTAGCGGGGGGGATCGAGCAGTACTTC
TRBJ1-2,NA,few,TRBV29-1,CSVGQGRGYTF,TGCAGCGTTGGGCAGGGTCGTGGCTACACCTTC
TRBJ1-5,NA,NA,TRBV20-1,CSARADGNQPQHF,TGCAGTGCTAGAGCCGACGGTAATCAGCCCCAGCATTTT
TRBJ2-3,TRBD1,NA,TRBV4-2,CASSQGTGETDTQYF,TGTGCCAGCAGCCAAGGGACAGGGGAAACAGATACGCAGTATTTT
TRBJ2-1,NA,few,TRBV28,CASSANNEQFF,TGTGCCAGCAGCGCCAACAATGAGCAGTTCTTC
TRBJ2-5,NA,many,TRBV6-2/TRBV6-3,CASTYRETQYF,TGTGCCAGCACCTACCGGGAGACCCAGTACTTC
TRBJ2-5,TRBD2,few,TRBV29-1,CSVGNSGGQETQYF,TGCAGCGTTGGGAATAGCGGGGGCCAAGAGACCCAGTACTTC
TRBJ2-1,TRBD2,NA,TRBV24-1,CATSDPTSSGPTYNEQFF,TGTGCCACCAGTGATCCGACTTCTAGCGGGCCCACTTACAATGAGCAGTTCTTC
TRBJ2-1,TRBD2,NA,TRBV28,CASSHPRGLAGDRSYNEQFF,TGTGCCAGCAGTCACCCCCGGGGACTAGCGGGGGACCGGTCCTACAATGAGCAGTTCTTC
TRBJ2-2,NA,NA,TRBV12-3/TRBV12-4,CAPEWKDGELFF,TGTGCCCCAGAGTGGAAGGACGGGGAGCTGTTTTTT
TRBJ2-5,NA,few,TRBV6-2/TRBV6-3,CASTSRESSTETQYF,TGTGCCAGCACCAGTCGGGAAAGCTCGACAGAGACCCAGTACTTC
TRBJ2-4,NA,NA,TRBV3-1,CASSPGGSFENIQYF,TGTGCCAGCAGCCCTGGGGGGAGTTTTGAAAACATTCAGTACTTC
TRBJ2-7,NA,NA,TRBV9,CASSLGSEVEQYF,TGTGCCAGCAGCCTCGGGTCCGAGGTCGAGCAGTACTTC
TRBJ2-5,TRBD1,many,TRBV28,CATRDSPDTQYF,TGTGCCACCCGGGACAGCCCGGATACCCAGTACTTC
TRBJ2-5,TRBD2,NA,TRBV5-1,CASSPGTSGPETQYF,TGCGCCAGCAGCCCAGGGACTAGCGGCCCAGAGACCCAGTACTTC